Below, one T cell receptor (beta chain) is given with its context. The sample is drawn from a study of shared clonotypes between healthy human individuals. This CDR3 spans 14 amino acids. Germline values: CDR1 ENHRY, CDR2 SYGVKD. V was shortened by 5 bases and J by 2 bases, with 10 bases between the two germline ends. Some clones are missing from TCRdb's copy, which holds only in-frame ones; the method was immunoSEQ multiplex PCR. This repertoire shows some 1,900,000 clones, about 95% found once; its top ten account for approximately 1.2%. Selected positively for CCR7 and CD45RO-negative, naive CD8 cells excluded terminally differentiated effector memory CD45RA+ cells.

The sequenced material came from naive CD8+ T cells sorted from blood. The TCR comes from a young man in good health. V gene TRBV10-3 combines with J gene TRBJ1-3; D call uncertain. CDR3 region: CAISQTDPGNTIYF. The DNA for the CDR3 is TGTGCCATCAGTCAAACGGACCCTGGAAACACCATATATTTT.